One and the same sample provided the 23 T cell receptor beta chains below, sequenced in a study of identical twins. One entry per CDR3 protein results from TCRdb running MiXCR on the 5' RACE reads. The sample holds about 890,000 distinct CDR3 sequences, 9% to 15% seen once. The same specimen was also included in a second study, on yellow fever vaccine responses in identical twins.

Sequencing was performed on PBMCs. The receptors come from a woman younger than 35 in good health.

The V gene is TRBV6-1, the J gene TRBJ2-3, with 9 bases that match TRBD2. Germline V gene data show CDR1 as MNHNS and CDR2 as SASEGT. Trimming took 4 bases from V and 2 from J; bases not matched to a gene: 22. CDR3 size: 21 residues. The CDR3 DNA reads as TGTGCCAGCAGTGTAAAAGTCTTAGCGGGAGCCACCGGGCTCGCCACAGATACGCAGTATTTT. Translation: CASSVKVLAGATGLATDTQYF.

A few counts support this clonotype. The chain has TRBV28 and TRBJ2-2; no clear D. Germline CDR1 MDHEN, CDR2 SYDVKM. This CDR3 comprises 14 residues. The V end was cut by 6 bases, the J end by 1 base, with 9 bases between. For the CDR3, the DNA is TGTGCCAGCAGGGTTCGGGTGAACACCGGGGAGCTGTTTTTT. Amino acids: CASRVRVNTGELFF.

This clonotype was recorded a few times. The chain combines TRBV12-3 or TRBV12-4 with TRBJ2-5; D is perhaps TRBD2 (5 bases). With 6 bases removed from V and 5 bases from J, the gap between germline ends came to 16 bases. This CDR3 comprises 14 residues. CDR3 nucleotides: TGTGCCAGCAGCCGCCCAGGCCGAGGGGAGACCCAGTACTTC. Encoded protein: CASSRPGRGETQYF.

This clonotype was picked up a small number of times. V usage is TRBV11-2 and J usage is TRBJ1-6; D is undetermined. Trimming left V 2 bases short and J 6 bases short, with 11 bases between. The germline V gene has CDR1 SGHAT and CDR2 FQNNGV. The CDR3 spans 15 residues. CDR3 sequence: CASSLLLAVNSPLHF. CDR3 sequence (DNA): TGTGCCAGCAGCTTATTACTGGCGGTTAATTCACCCCTCCACTTT.

This clonotype was picked up many times. This chain links TRBV20-1 with TRBJ1-4, with a possible D match to TRBD1 (6 bases). The CDR3 sequence is 14 residues long. Germline V gives CDR1 DFQATT, CDR2 SNEGSKA (reference sequence). V was pared by 3 bases and J by 0 bases, with 8 bases between. CDR3 nucleotide sequence: TGCAGTGCTAGCCGACAGGCAACTAATGAAAAACTGTTTTTT. Protein product: CSASRQATNEKLFF.

This clonotype was detected only a few times. The J gene is TRBJ2-1, the V gene TRBV12-3 or TRBV12-4, with 7 positions matching TRBD2. Trimming cost V 9 bases and J 2 bases; bases outside gene matches: 10. CDR3 length equals 15 residues. The CDR3, as DNA: TGTGCCAGTTCTTGGGGTAGCGGGCCCTACAATGAGCAGTTCTTC. It is translated as CASSWGSGPYNEQFF.

This clonotype came up a few times. The chain joins TRBV3-1 to TRBJ2-7, with 14 bases matching TRBD2. Trimming removed 4 bases from V and 6 bases from J; junction bases left unmatched: 5. The CDR3 length is 15 residues. The germline V gene has CDR1 LGHDT and CDR2 YNNKEL (reference sequence). The chain's CDR3 is CASSLAGLAGGEQYF. In nucleotides, the CDR3 is TGTGCCAGCAGCCTCGCTGGACTAGCGGGAGGCGAGCAGTACTTC.

There are a few counts of this clonotype. The V and J genes are TRBV9 and TRBJ2-7; 9 bases agree with TRBD1. The CDR3 spans 13 residues. Germline loops: CDR1 SGDLS, CDR2 YYNGEE. V dropped 3 bases and J dropped 5; count of bases not matched to a gene: 3. The CDR3, as DNA: TGTGCCAGCAGCGGACAGGGGGTCCACGAGCAGTACTTC. This codes for CASSGQGVHEQYF.

This clonotype showed up many times. J is TRBJ2-3 and V is TRBV10-3, with D maybe TRBD1 (6 bases). Trimming shortened V by 6 bases and J by 6 bases, and 13 bases separated the two germline ends. This CDR3 spans 13 amino acids. CDR1 and CDR2 (germline): ENHRY, SYGVKD. The CDR3 DNA is TGTGCCATCAGCCAACAGGGTACGGATACGCAGTATTTT. Translating it yields CAISQQGTDTQYF.

A word on this clonotype: At one of its ends the junction is not consistent with the germline gene, which may arise from a read error. V usage is TRBV20-1 and J usage is TRBJ2-1; 7 bases are a match to TRBD2. Germline values: CDR1 DFQATT, CDR2 SNEGSKA (reference sequence). This CDR3 has 19 residues. CDR3 loop: CCARGVTSARLTSYNEQFF. The DNA for the CDR3 is TGCTGTGCTAGAGGGGTCACTAGCGCGCGATTAACATCCTACAATGAGCAGTTCTTC.

This clonotype turned up a few times. Just one base apart from a much larger clone, this may be a read error. V usage is TRBV12-3 or TRBV12-4 and J usage is TRBJ2-2; the D gene is possibly TRBD1 (5 bases). The CDR3 sequence is 13 residues long. The V end was cut by 6 bases, the J end by 4 bases, with 9 bases between. The CDR3 nucleotides read TGTGCCAGCAGCATACAGGTCACCGGGGAGCTGTTTTTT. Amino acids: CASSIQVTGELFF.

This clonotype turned up a few times. V usage is TRBV20-1 and J usage is TRBJ1-1, with D hard to call. Per germline, CDR1 DFQATT and CDR2 SNEGSKA (reference sequence). V was cut by 4 bases and J by 5 bases, with 17 bases left in between. This CDR3 has 14 amino acids. CDR3 sequence (DNA): TGCAGTGCTACTGAGGGTCTCGCGGGGACTGAAGCTTTCTTT. This sequence encodes CSATEGLAGTEAFF.

In regard to this clonotype: Being one base from a much bigger clone, this may be a read error. This chain connects TRBV29-1 to TRBJ1-1; 8 bases agree with TRBD1. Trimming took 7 bases from V and 0 from J; bases not matched to a gene: 10. Per germline, CDR1 SQVTM and CDR2 ANQGSEA. This CDR3 is built from 15 residues. This CDR3 is CSAGQDPLMNTEAFF. The CDR3 bases are TGCAGCGCGGGACAGGACCCCCTCATGAACACTGAAGCTTTCTTT.

This clonotype was observed a few times. The rearrangement links TRBV7-2 to TRBJ2-7; D may correspond to TRBD1 or TRBD2 (5 bases each). The CDR3 contains 14 residues. The germline V gene encodes CDR1 SGHTA and CDR2 FQGNSA. Trimming removed 5 bases at V and 3 bases at J, with 14 bases between. CDR3 protein: CASSPRDRYYEQYF. CDR3 nucleotide sequence: TGTGCCAGCAGCCCCCGGGACCGCTACTACGAGCAGTACTTC.

This chain joins TRBV12-3 or TRBV12-4 and TRBJ2-1, with 9 positions matching TRBD2. V lost 2 bases and J lost 4; bases outside the gene matches: 6. This CDR3 is 16 amino acids long. The CDR3 DNA is TGTGCCAGCAGTTTATCGGCGGGAGGGATATACAATGAGCAGTTCTTC. Its protein is CASSLSAGGIYNEQFF.

The chain recombines TRBV2 with TRBJ1-2; D call uncertain. V was clipped by 8 bases and J by 6 bases, with 4 bases between them. The CDR3 sequence is 9 residues long. Germline assignment: CDR1 SNHLY and CDR2 FYNNEI. CDR3 sequence reads: CASGDGYTF. CDR3 sequence (DNA): TGTGCCAGCGGGGATGGCTACACCTTC.

This clonotype was detected many times. CDR3 protein: CATDSSYEQYV. CDR3 coding DNA: TGTGCCACCGACAGCTCCTACGAGCAGTACGTC. V and J are TRBV28 and TRBJ2-7; D may be TRBD1 (5 bases). V lost 10 bases to trimming and J lost 0 bases, with 7 bases between them. CDR3 length equals 11 residues. Germline CDR1 is MDHEN and CDR2 is SYDVKM.

This clonotype was seen only a few times. The chain joins TRBV7-2 to TRBJ2-7; 9 positions match TRBD1. The CDR3 totals 15 residues. The J segment lost 2 bases and the V segment lost 0 bases, leaving 2 bases of the junction unmatched. CDR1 and CDR2 (germline): SGHTA, FQGNSA. This chain's CDR3 is CASSLAWDRAYEQYV. In nucleotides, the CDR3 is TGTGCCAGCAGCTTAGCGTGGGACAGGGCCTACGAGCAGTACGTC.

This clonotype appeared many times. This chain connects TRBV5-1 to TRBJ2-1; D not certain. Germline-derived CDR1 and CDR2 are SGHRS and YFSETQ. CDR3 size: 13 residues. V shed 0 bases and J shed 6 bases, with 7 bases lying between them. The CDR3 DNA reads TGCGCCAGCAGCTTGGCATCCCTCAATGAGCAGTTCTTC. This encodes CASSLASLNEQFF.

The chain joins TRBV18 to TRBJ2-5; perhaps TRBD1 as D (6 bases). The CDR3 spans 17 residues. Deletions cut 0 bases from V and 0 bases from J, with 14 bases between. Germline V gene lookup returns CDR1 KGHSH and CDR2 LQKENI. CDR3 bases: TGTGCCAGCTCACCACCACGAGGAGCAGGGGACCAAGAGACCCAGTACTTC. This codes for CASSPPRGAGDQETQYF.

The rearrangement uses TRBV10-3 and TRBJ1-2; tentative D call: TRBD1 (6 bases). Germline CDR1 ENHRY, CDR2 SYGVKD. Trimming removed 11 bases from V and 0 bases from J, with 16 bases in between. The CDR3 is 14 residues long. The CDR3 region has the DNA TGTGCCTCCACCGGGACAACAGCTAACTATGGCTACACCTTC. Its translation: CASTGTTANYGYTF.

This clonotype was observed many times. The genes are TRBV5-1 and TRBJ2-6, with 8 nucleotides matching TRBD1. Germline V gene sequence: CDR1 SGHRS, CDR2 YFSETQ. J was trimmed by 1 base and V by 0 bases; bases with no gene match: 3. This CDR3 has 17 residues. For the CDR3, the DNA is TGCGCCAGCAGCTTGGCCCAGGGGGCTTCTGGGGCCAACGTCCTGACTTTC. Translating gives CASSLAQGASGANVLTF.

This clonotype was detected only a few times. This chain links TRBV10-3 with TRBJ1-6, with 10 bases matching TRBD1. Trimming took 3 bases from V and 10 from J; bases not matched to a gene: 9. CDR3 length: 16 residues. Germline values: CDR1 ENHRY, CDR2 SYGVKD. CDR3 protein: CAISDADRGTGSPLHF. CDR3 DNA: TGTGCCATCAGTGATGCGGACAGGGGGACGGGATCACCCCTCCACTTT.